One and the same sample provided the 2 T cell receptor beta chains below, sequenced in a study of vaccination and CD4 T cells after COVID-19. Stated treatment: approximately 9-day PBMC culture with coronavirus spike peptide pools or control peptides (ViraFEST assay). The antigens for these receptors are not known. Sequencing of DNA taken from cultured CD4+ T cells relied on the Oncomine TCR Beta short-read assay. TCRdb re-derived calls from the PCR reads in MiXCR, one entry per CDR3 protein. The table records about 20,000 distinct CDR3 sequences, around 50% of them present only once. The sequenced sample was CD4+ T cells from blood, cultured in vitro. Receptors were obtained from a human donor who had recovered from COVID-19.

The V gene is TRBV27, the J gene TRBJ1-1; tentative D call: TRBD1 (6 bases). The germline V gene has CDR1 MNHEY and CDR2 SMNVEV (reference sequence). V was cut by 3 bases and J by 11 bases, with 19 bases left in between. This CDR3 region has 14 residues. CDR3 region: CASSFFPSTGSAFF. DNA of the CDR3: TGTGCCAGCAGTTTTTTCCCATCAACAGGGTCGGCTTTCTTT.

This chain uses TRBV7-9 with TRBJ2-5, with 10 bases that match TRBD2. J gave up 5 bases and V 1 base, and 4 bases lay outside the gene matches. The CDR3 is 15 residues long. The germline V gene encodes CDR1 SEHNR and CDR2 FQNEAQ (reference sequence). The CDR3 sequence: CASSLVLAGTETQYF. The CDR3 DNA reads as TGTGCCAGCAGCTTAGTACTAGCGGGAACGGAGACCCAGTACTTC.